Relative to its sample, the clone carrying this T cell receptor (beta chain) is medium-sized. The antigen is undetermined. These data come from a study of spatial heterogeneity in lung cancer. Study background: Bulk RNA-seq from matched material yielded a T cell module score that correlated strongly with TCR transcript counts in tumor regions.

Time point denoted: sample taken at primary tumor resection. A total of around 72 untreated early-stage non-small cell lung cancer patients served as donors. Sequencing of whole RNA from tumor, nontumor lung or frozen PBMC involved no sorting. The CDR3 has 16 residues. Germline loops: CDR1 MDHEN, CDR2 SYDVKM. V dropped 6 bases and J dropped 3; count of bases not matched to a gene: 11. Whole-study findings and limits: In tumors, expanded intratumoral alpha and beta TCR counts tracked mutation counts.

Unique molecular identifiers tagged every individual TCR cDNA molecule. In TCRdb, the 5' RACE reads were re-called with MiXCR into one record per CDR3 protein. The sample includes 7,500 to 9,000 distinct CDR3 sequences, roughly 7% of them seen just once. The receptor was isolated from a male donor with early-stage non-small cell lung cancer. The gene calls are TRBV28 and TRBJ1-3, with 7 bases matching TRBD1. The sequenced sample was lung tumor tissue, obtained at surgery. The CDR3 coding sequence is TGTGCCAGCAGAACGACAGGGACCTTGATTGGAAACACCATATATTTT. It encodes CASRTTGTLIGNTIYF.